A single T cell receptor (beta chain) is shown here with its context. This sample was included in a study of T cell changes during pregnancy in multiple sclerosis. Method: immunoSEQ multiplex PCR; TCRdb's copy keeps in-frame clones and lacks some. The data contain around 92,000 clones, 90% to 95% of them seen just once; the ten biggest clones take up approximately 4.5%. Looked up from germline, CDR1 is LNHDA and CDR2 is SQIVND (reference sequence). The CDR3 consists of 13 residues. V dropped 5 bases and J dropped 6 bases, with 10 bases sitting between them. The source was peripheral blood, collected in the first trimester of pregnancy. This sequence joins TRBV19 and TRBJ1-4; D is possibly TRBD1 (5 bases). This TCR came from a female donor with multiple sclerosis, enrolled in a pregnancy study. DNA of the CDR3: TGTGCCAGTAGTGTACCCAGGGATGAAAAACTGTTTTTT. Translating it yields CASSVPRDEKLFF.